Listed here are 29 T cell receptor beta chains from one sample, sequenced in a study of T cell repertoires in cytomegalovirus infection. TCRdb re-called the reads with MiXCR, one entry per CDR3 protein. The sample holds 250,000 or so distinct CDR3 sequences, approximately 17% seen once. Sequencing input: CD8+ T cells from PBMCs. The receptors here all came from a human donor in good health (CMV status not recorded). Some clones in this sample may be carry-over from other donors' samples.

The sample holds a few counts of this clonotype. One end of the junction varies from germline; a read error may be responsible. The chain recombines TRBV4-1 with TRBJ2-7; TRBD2 is a possible D gene (5 bases). The CDR3 loop spans 15 amino acids. Germline V lookup: CDR1 MGHRA, CDR2 YSYEKL. CDR3 DNA: TGTGCCAGCAGCCAAGAGGGTCTCGGGCTATACGAGCAGTACTTC. Translated: CASSQEGLGLYEQYF.

The rearrangement links TRBV27 to TRBJ1-1, with D unresolved. Trimming removed 5 bases at V and 0 bases at J, with 16 bases between. Germline V lookup: CDR1 MNHEY, CDR2 SMNVEV (reference sequence). CDR3 length equals 16 residues. The CDR3 spells CASSPTAGALNTEAFF. For the CDR3, the DNA is TGTGCCAGCAGTCCCACTGCCGGAGCCTTGAACACTGAAGCTTTCTTT.

The chain joins TRBV28 to TRBJ1-5; D perhaps matches TRBD1 (5 bases). Germline CDR1 MDHEN, CDR2 SYDVKM. V was pared by 3 bases and J by 5 bases, with 17 bases between. The CDR3 is made up of 16 amino acids. The CDR3 coding sequence is TGTGCCAGCAGTTTCTTCCCAAGACAGTCGGATCAGCCCCAGCATTTT. This gives the protein CASSFFPRQSDQPQHF.

V is TRBV15 and J is TRBJ1-6; no reliable D call. The V gene's germline CDR1 is LNHNV and CDR2 YYDKDF (reference sequence). The CDR3 is 12 residues long. V was clipped by 5 bases and J by 1 base, with 0 bases between them. CDR3 residues: CATSSYNSPLHF. The CDR3 region has the DNA TGTGCCACCAGCTCCTATAATTCACCCCTCCACTTT.

As DNA, the CDR3 is TGTGCCAGCAGCCAGTCAAGCGCAGATACGCAGTATTTT. Translation: CASSQSSADTQYF. The genes are TRBV4-2 and TRBJ2-3, with no clear D. The CDR3 sequence is 13 residues long. Germline V CDR1 and CDR2: LGHNA, YNFKEQ. Trimming removed 3 bases from V and 4 bases from J, with 8 bases in between.

This clonotype was recorded only once. The chain recombines TRBV28 with TRBJ2-7; 7 positions match TRBD1. This CDR3 spans 16 amino acids. From germline, CDR1 is MDHEN and CDR2 SYDVKM. Trimming cost V 5 bases and J 0 bases; bases outside gene matches: 10. This CDR3 reads CASSTRTGPSSYEQYF. CDR3 in DNA: TGTGCCAGCAGTACCCGGACAGGCCCGAGCTCCTACGAGCAGTACTTC.

This clonotype was found a few times. The CDR3 DNA reads TGTGCCATCGGGGGAATCGAGCAGTACTTC. Protein product: CAIGGIEQYF. The chain combines TRBV10-3 with TRBJ2-7; D may match TRBD1 or TRBD2 (5 bases each). The length of the CDR3 is 10 residues. Deletions cut 8 bases from V and 6 bases from J, with 8 bases between. CDR1 is ENHRY and CDR2 is SYGVKD in the germline V gene.

The chain links TRBV19 to TRBJ1-2; weak D call: TRBD1 (5 bases). Germline CDR1 and CDR2: LNHDA and SQIVND (reference sequence). The CDR3 spans 13 residues. V shed 7 bases and J shed 5 bases, with 14 bases lying between them. The CDR3 nucleotides read TGTGCCAGTACCCCGACAGAAGCTTATGGCTACACCTTC. As protein: CASTPTEAYGYTF.

This clonotype came up many times. CDR3 protein: CASSLSGLLEKLFF. The CDR3 bases are TGTGCCAGCAGCTTGTCTGGTCTCCTTGAAAAACTGTTTTTT. The chain recombines TRBV7-8 with TRBJ1-4; D gene unclear. Trimming shortened V by 3 bases and J by 7 bases, and 12 bases separated the two germline ends. Germline V gene sequence: CDR1 SGHVS, CDR2 FQNEAQ. The CDR3 is made up of 14 amino acids.

This clonotype was detected only a few times. The chain couples TRBV28 to TRBJ2-5; D is unclear. The V end was cut by 5 bases, the J end by 0 bases, with 13 bases between. The CDR3 consists of 15 residues. Looked up from germline, CDR1 is MDHEN and CDR2 is SYDVKM. The CDR3 here is CASSRGAVYQETQYF. DNA for the CDR3: TGTGCCAGCAGTCGCGGTGCGGTGTACCAAGAGACCCAGTACTTC.

This clonotype was seen at least ten times. DNA of the CDR3: TGCAGTGCTAGAGAAGCAGGGAAGGACTACGAGCAGTACTTC. Its protein is CSAREAGKDYEQYF. The rearrangement uses TRBV20-1 and TRBJ2-7; tentatively, D is TRBD1 (5 bases). The V gene lost 0 bases and the J gene lost 3 bases, with 12 bases spanning the gap. The CDR3 covers 14 residues. CDR1 is DFQATT and CDR2 is SNEGSKA in the germline V gene (reference sequence).

This clonotype was counted only a few times. The chain joins TRBV6-6 to TRBJ2-7, with no clear D. This CDR3 region has 11 residues. CDR1 is MNHNY and CDR2 is SVGAGI in the germline V gene (reference sequence). Trimming pared 6 bases from V and 4 bases from J, leaving 7 bases between. The CDR3 sequence is CASSHQYEQYF. CDR3 DNA sequence: TGTGCCAGCAGCCATCAATACGAGCAGTACTTC.

This clonotype has a handful of counts. CDR3 amino acids: CASSFFTAGAGTEAFF. DNA of the CDR3: TGTGCCAGCAGTTTTTTTACGGCGGGGGCTGGGACTGAAGCTTTCTTT. The rearrangement uses TRBV12-3 or TRBV12-4 and TRBJ1-1, with D possibly matching TRBD1 (6 bases). The length of the CDR3 is 16 residues. The ends were cut back, 3 bases at V and 5 bases at J, with 19 bases in the middle.

The chain is built from TRBV29-1 and TRBJ1-1; TRBD1 matches at 9 bases. The V gene end was trimmed by 7 bases and the J gene end by 4 bases; junction bases not matched to a gene: 10. The CDR3 is 14 amino acids. Germline CDR1 and CDR2: SQVTM and ANQGSEA. The CDR3 here is CSAATGGLSTEAFF. The CDR3 DNA sequence: TGCAGCGCGGCAACAGGGGGCCTTAGCACTGAAGCTTTCTTT.

The sample holds a few counts of this clonotype. The chain links TRBV7-1 to TRBJ2-7; 9 positions match TRBD1. TRBV7-1 is flagged as an ORF with uncertain function. V trimming: 3 bases; J trimming: 7 bases; junction bases outside the gene matches: 7. The CDR3 extends over 14 amino acids. CDR3 protein: CASSSGQGLREQYF. The DNA of the CDR3 is TGTGCCAGCAGCTCGGGACAGGGTCTTCGGGAGCAGTACTTC.

V and J are TRBV28 and TRBJ2-4; D not resolved. CDR1 and CDR2 (germline): MDHEN, SYDVKM. V was trimmed by 4 bases and J by 0 bases, leaving 13 bases between them. There are 16 residues in the CDR3. The CDR3 spells CASSSPTELAKNIQYF. In nucleotides, the CDR3 is TGTGCCAGCAGTTCCCCAACTGAACTAGCCAAAAACATTCAGTACTTC.

This clonotype came up many times. The chain uses TRBV7-9 and TRBJ1-4; the D is unclear. V lost 4 bases and J lost 7, with 13 bases in between. The CDR3 length is 14 residues. Germline CDR1 reads SEHNR; CDR2 reads FQNEAQ (reference sequence). The CDR3 nucleotides read TGTGCCAGCAGCTGGGTCCTGAAAAGTGAAAAACTGTTTTTT. Its protein product is CASSWVLKSEKLFF.

As DNA, the CDR3 is TGCAGTGCTAGAGATGGCGGACTGGCCAGGGGGAGTCAGTACTTC. It specifies CSARDGGLARGSQYF. The genes are TRBV20-1 and TRBJ2-4; TRBD1 agrees at 7 bases. The trim removed 0 bases at V and 12 bases at J, leaving 14 bases unmatched. Germline CDR1 is DFQATT and CDR2 is SNEGSKA (reference sequence). CDR3 length: 15 residues.

V usage is TRBV6-5 and J usage is TRBJ2-7; TRBD1 might be the D (6 bases). The CDR3 is made up of 13 amino acids. The germline V gene encodes CDR1 MNHEY and CDR2 SVGAGI. V was trimmed by 2 bases and J by 6 bases, leaving 11 bases between them. The CDR3 DNA reads as TGTGCCAGCAGTTACCGAGGACAGATCGAGCAGTACTTC. This encodes CASSYRGQIEQYF.

The chain combines TRBV7-9 with TRBJ2-3, with 11 nucleotides matching TRBD1. The V and J ends lost 4 bases and 1 base, in that order; junction bases with no gene match: 4. Germline V lookup: CDR1 SEHNR, CDR2 FQNEAQ (reference sequence). CDR3 length: 16 amino acids. CDR3 sequence: CASSSGQGAGTDTQYF. Here the CDR3 DNA reads TGTGCCAGCAGCTCAGGACAGGGGGCGGGCACAGATACGCAGTATTTT.

This clonotype was seen repeatedly, ten times or more. The V call is TRBV19, the J call TRBJ1-2, with D unclear. The V end was cut by 6 bases, the J end by 8 bases, with 16 bases between. This CDR3 has 13 residues. Germline CDR1 and CDR2: LNHDA and SQIVND (reference sequence). CDR3 in DNA: TGTGCCAGTAGGCCCAAGGGCCTGTGGGGCTACACCTTC. Translation: CASRPKGLWGYTF.

This clonotype was detected many times. The chain couples TRBV19 to TRBJ2-1; TRBD1 might be the D (6 bases). Germline V gene data show CDR1 as LNHDA and CDR2 as SQIVND (reference sequence). This CDR3 comprises 15 residues. V shed 6 bases and J shed 3 bases, with 15 bases lying between them. CDR3 in DNA: TGTGCCAGTAGGGGGCTTCCGGGACACTACAATGAGCAGTTCTTC. It specifies CASRGLPGHYNEQFF.

CDR3 DNA sequence: TGTGCCAGCAGTGTCGGGTGGAGCACTGAAGCTTTCTTT. This translates into CASSVGWSTEAFF. V gene TRBV2 combines with J gene TRBJ1-1; D remains unclear. CDR1 SNHLY and CDR2 FYNNEI come from the germline V gene. Trimming took 4 bases from V and 4 from J, leaving 10 bases between them. This CDR3 has 13 residues. Filled out from reference TRBV2 and TRBJ1-1, the complete variable domain reads EPEVTQTPSHQVTQMGQEVILRCVPISNHLYFYWYRQILGQKVEFLVSFYNNEISEKSEIFDDQFSVERPDGSNFTLKIRSTKLEDSAMYFCASSVGWSTEAFFGQGTRLTVV.

This clonotype was seen more than once but under ten times. CDR3: CSASESYSNQPQHF. In nucleotides, the CDR3 is TGCAGTGCTAGTGAGTCTTATAGCAATCAGCCCCAGCATTTT. The chain recombines TRBV20-1 with TRBJ1-5; no definite D call. The V end lost 3 bases, the J end lost 0 bases, and 9 bases lay between the germline ends. In germline, CDR1 is DFQATT, CDR2 SNEGSKA (reference sequence). The CDR3 contains 14 residues.

This clonotype was recorded a few times. The V call is TRBV20-1, the J call TRBJ2-4; D call uncertain. Germline CDR1 DFQATT, CDR2 SNEGSKA (reference sequence). This CDR3 contains 15 residues. The ends were cut back, 0 bases at V and 2 bases at J, with 11 bases in the middle. CDR3 sequence: CSARERGAPKNIQYF. CDR3 DNA sequence: TGCAGTGCTAGAGAACGAGGAGCCCCCAAAAACATTCAGTACTTC.

In its sample, this clonotype was seen many times. The J gene is TRBJ2-7, the V gene TRBV6-1; unclear D gene. V lost 6 bases, J lost 6 bases, and 9 bases lay in between. The CDR3 spans 11 residues. Germline CDR1 MNHNS, CDR2 SASEGT. The CDR3 DNA reads as TGTGCCAGCAGCACAGCCCGCGAGCAGTACTTC. Translation: CASSTAREQYF.

As regards this clonotype: This could be a read error, since a much larger clone is one nucleotide away. V usage is TRBV7-4 and J usage is TRBJ2-3, with a possible D match to TRBD1 (6 bases). Germline CDR1 and CDR2: SGHVT and SQSDAQ. There are 11 residues in the CDR3. The CDR3 loop reads CASSSRQDHHF. The CDR3 nucleotides read TGTGCCAGCAGCTCCCGACAGGACCATCACTTT.

The gene calls are TRBV20-1 and TRBJ2-2; 12 nucleotides line up with TRBD1. The junction had 6 bases not matched to a gene; V was cut back by 6 bases and J by 1 base. The germline V gene has CDR1 DFQATT and CDR2 SNEGSKA (reference sequence). The length of the CDR3 is 16 residues. This CDR3 reads CSARDRGPENTGELFF. CDR3 nucleotide sequence: TGCAGTGCACGGGACAGGGGGCCCGAGAACACCGGGGAGCTGTTTTTT.

This clonotype has at least ten counts. This chain links TRBV6-2 or TRBV6-3 with TRBJ1-1, with TRBD1 matching 10 bases. J gave up 5 bases and V 6 bases, and 6 bases lay outside the gene matches. CDR3 length: 14 residues. Per germline, CDR1 MNHEY and CDR2 SVGEGT. In DNA, the CDR3 is TGTGCCAGCAGGGTCGGACAGGGGGTGACTGAAGCTTTCTTT. Its translation: CASRVGQGVTEAFF.